Listed below are T cell receptor beta chains from one sample, sequenced in a study of T-cell reconstitution after alpha-beta-depleted transplantation in children. TCRdb re-analysed the PCR reads in MiXCR, keeping a single row per CDR3 protein. The data hold around 960,000 distinct CDR3 sequences, with roughly 31% observed a single time. The starting material was PBMCs, mostly from graft donor cells, obtained 360 days after TCRalphabeta/CD19-depleted stem cell transplant. These receptors were obtained from a boy under three years old who had a stem cell transplant for SCID, so the T cells may come from the graft donor. The conserved cysteine and the conserved F or W are not part of the CDR3 here. D genes are given only for firm matches.

>TRBD2|TRBV10-3|TRBJ2-3
AINHRTSGGIKTSTDTQY
>NA|TRBV20-1|TRBJ2-7
SARVEREQY
>TRBD1|TRBV28|TRBJ1-3
ASSRTGRRNTIY
>TRBD2|TRBV5-1|TRBJ2-2
ASSFGDVSGGLVTGELF
>TRBD1|TRBV18|TRBJ2-7
ASSRGQGALFYEQY
>TRBD1|TRBV4-1|TRBJ2-7
ASSQSPGQGTYEQY
>NA|TRBV7-8|TRBJ2-1
ASSMLAYYNEQF
>NA|TRBV24-1|TRBJ1-5
ATSDSRVYSNQPQH
>NA|TRBV30|TRBJ2-3
AWSVPPTDTQY
>TRBD2|TRBV11-1|TRBJ2-1
ASSPEPSGGPSSSYNEQF
>TRBD2|TRBV12-5|TRBJ2-7
ASGWSGGDEQY
>NA|TRBV7-9|TRBJ2-7
ASSFGGGGSGEQY
>TRBD2|TRBV7-6|TRBJ2-5
ASSLVGRGAPLETQY
>TRBD2|TRBV12-3/TRBV12-4|TRBJ2-2
ASSLQRGWGGELF
>TRBD1|TRBV9|TRBJ2-7
ASSGQGRGTEQY
>TRBD1|TRBV6-1|TRBJ1-1
ASSPTGGEGGTEAF
>NA|TRBV5-6|TRBJ2-1
ASSLGVGGLRVPF
>NA|TRBV3-1|TRBJ2-7
ASSQDLSVYEQY